This T cell receptor beta chain was sequenced in a study of T-cell reconstitution after alpha-beta-depleted transplantation in children. In its sample, this clonotype was seen many times. Its antigen is as yet unknown. General observations from the study: Surviving recipient T cells and intrathymic progenitors accounted for some patients' high TCRbeta diversity at day 60. Roughly two months post-transplant, alpha-beta T cells reportedly originated from several hundred graft clones that had expanded. T cells produced anew were the main source of T-cell counts and diversity one year after transplant.

Trimming shortened V by 3 bases and J by 6 bases, and 2 bases separated the two germline ends. Germline V lookup: CDR1 LGHDT, CDR2 YNNKEL (reference sequence). CDR3 length equals 11 residues. The TCRbeta library incorporated unique molecular identifiers. TCRdb itself ran the PCR reads through MiXCR, one entry per CDR3 protein. The sample lists approximately 520,000 distinct CDR3 sequences, roughly an eighth occurring once. The chain recombines TRBV3-1 with TRBJ2-2; D remains ambiguous. The sample here was PBMCs, mostly from graft donor cells, taken 180 days after TCRalphabeta/CD19-depleted stem cell transplant. The receptor comes from a female patient between 2 and 15 years old who had a stem cell transplant for aplastic anemia, so the T cells may come from the graft donor. The DNA of the CDR3 is TGTGCCAGCAGCCATTCCGGGGAGCTGTTTTTT. Protein product: CASSHSGELFF.